Detailed here is one T cell receptor beta chain. Its specificity is not known. The data belong to a study of cytomegalovirus exposure and HLA in healthy donors. Study in general: Prior work identified around 120 million unique TCR beta sequences in some 180 million T cells.

The PCR ran on 60 Vbeta and 13 Jbeta primers. Profiled with immunoSEQ multiplex PCR; TCRdb holds only in-frame clones, not every one. The sample lists a few hundred thousand clones, 75% to 90% occurring once. V was trimmed by 0 bases and J by 3 bases, leaving 14 bases between them. The length of the CDR3 is 16 residues. The germline gives CDR1 SGDLS, CDR2 YYNGEE. Study conclusions and caveats: Later analysis revealed greater clonal expansion in HLA-associated TCR beta chains than in equally common others. A likely sequencing artifact accounted for one observed cluster of highly shared sequence variants. Data from an earlier analysis indicated that most TCR beta V segments were productive either about 87% or about 30% of the time.

Sequencing input: PBMCs. The TCR comes from a girl between 2 and 10 years old in good health and CMV-seronegative. The rearrangement joins TRBV9 to TRBJ2-3; a weak D match, TRBD2 (6 bases). The CDR3 DNA reads TGTGCCAGCAGCGTAGACGTGCGGGGAGTAACAGATACGCAGTATTTT. Amino acids: CASSVDVRGVTDTQYF.